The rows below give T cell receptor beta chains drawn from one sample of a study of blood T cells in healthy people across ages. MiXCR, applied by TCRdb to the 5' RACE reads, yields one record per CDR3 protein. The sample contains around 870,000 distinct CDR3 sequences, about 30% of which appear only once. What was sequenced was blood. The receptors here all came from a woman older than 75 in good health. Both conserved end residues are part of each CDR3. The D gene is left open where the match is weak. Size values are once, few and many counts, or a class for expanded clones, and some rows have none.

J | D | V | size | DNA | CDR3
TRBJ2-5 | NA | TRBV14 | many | TGTGCCAGCGCCCTCCGGGTAGAGACCCAGTACTTC | CASALRVETQYF
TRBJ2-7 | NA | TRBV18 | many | TGTGCCAGCTCACCGAACGTGGCCTACGAGCAGTACTTC | CASSPNVAYEQYF
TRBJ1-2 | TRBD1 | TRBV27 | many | TGTGCCAGCAGTTTCCGACAGGGAGGGTCGAGTGGCTACACCTTC | CASSFRQGGSSGYTF
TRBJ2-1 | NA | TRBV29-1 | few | TGCAGCGTTGGACGGACGGAGGAGCAGTTCTTC | CSVGRTEEQFF
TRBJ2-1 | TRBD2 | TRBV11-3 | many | TGTGCCAGCAGCTTAGACGGGACTAACCTCTTCAATGAGCAGTTCTTC | CASSLDGTNLFNEQFF
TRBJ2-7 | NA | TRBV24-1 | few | TGTGCCACCAGTGACGCCCAATCTTGGGGGGGGGCCTACAATGAGCAGTACTTC | CATSDAQSWGGAYNEQYF
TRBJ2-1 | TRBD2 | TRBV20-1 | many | TGCAGTGCTAACGGGGGGAACAATGAGCAGTTCTTC | CSANGGNNEQFF
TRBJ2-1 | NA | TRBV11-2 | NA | TGTGCCAGCAGCTCGGACGGGGGTCCCTGGAATGAGCAGTTCTTC | CASSSDGGPWNEQFF
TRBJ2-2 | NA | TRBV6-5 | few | TGTGCCAGCAAGAGGACAGCTACTGCACCTGGGGAGCTGTTTTTT | CASKRTATAPGELFF
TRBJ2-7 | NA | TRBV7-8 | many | TGTGCCAGCAGCTTAAGGGGCCACGAGCAGTACTTC | CASSLRGHEQYF
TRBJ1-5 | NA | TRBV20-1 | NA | TGCAGTGCTAGAGATCTCGGACATAGCAATCAGCCCCAGCATTTT | CSARDLGHSNQPQHF
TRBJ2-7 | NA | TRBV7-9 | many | TGTGCCAGCAGCTTAGGACAGGTCTACGAGCAGTACTTC | CASSLGQVYEQYF
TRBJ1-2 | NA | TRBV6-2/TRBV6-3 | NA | TGTGCCAGCAGTCAGAGCCGGCGCTATGGCTACACCTTC | CASSQSRRYGYTF
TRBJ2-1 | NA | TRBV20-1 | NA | TGCAGTGCTAGGGATAGCTCAAGGGACTACAATGAGCAGTTCTTC | CSARDSSRDYNEQFF
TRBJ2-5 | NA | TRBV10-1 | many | TGCGCCAGCAGTGAGGGCAGGTCCCTTTCCAGGGAGACCCAGTACTTC | CASSEGRSLSRETQYF
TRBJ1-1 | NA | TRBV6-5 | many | TGTGCCAGCAGTTATGGGACGGTGAACACTGAAGCTTTCTTT | CASSYGTVNTEAFF
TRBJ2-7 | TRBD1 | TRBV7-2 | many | TGTGCCAGCAGCGCAAGGACAGGGGGGCCCTACGAGCAGTACTTC | CASSARTGGPYEQYF
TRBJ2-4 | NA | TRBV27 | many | TGTGCCAGCAGCTACTCCGGGACGTTGATTAAAGCCAAAAACATTCAGTACTTC | CASSYSGTLIKAKNIQYF
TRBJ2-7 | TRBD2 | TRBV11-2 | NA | TGTGCCAGCAGCTTAGGCTCAGCGGGGCGATCCCACGAGCAGTACTTC | CASSLGSAGRSHEQYF
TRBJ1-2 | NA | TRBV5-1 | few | TGCGCCAGCAGCCCGGGGACAACCACAGGGTTCTATGGCTACACCTTC | CASSPGTTTGFYGYTF
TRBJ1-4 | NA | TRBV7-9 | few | TGTGCCAGCAGCTTAGGGTCAGGGGTTGAAAAACTGTTTTTT | CASSLGSGVEKLFF
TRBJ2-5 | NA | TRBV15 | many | TGTGCCACCAGCAGAGACTACGGGCAAGAGACCCAGTACTTC | CATSRDYGQETQYF
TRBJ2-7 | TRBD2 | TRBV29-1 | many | TGCAGCGTTGACATGACTAGCGGGGGGGCGAGTGAGCAGTACTTC | CSVDMTSGGASEQYF